The clone carrying this T cell receptor (beta chain) was detected many times. Antigen specificity is unknown. Researchers amplified the TCR beta CDR3 regions from RNA transcripts. HTBI primers were used for first-round RT-PCR of the TCR CDR3. MiXCR was run by TCRdb on the multiplex PCR reads, yielding one entry per CDR3 protein. The repertoire holds fewer than 350,000 distinct CDR3 sequences, with roughly 18% as singletons. This CDR3 comprises 14 residues. Germline loops: CDR1 SQVTM, CDR2 ANQGSEA. Trimming removed 4 bases from V and 4 bases from J, with 11 bases in between. This sample is drawn from a study of T cells in Graves' hyperthyroidism and ophthalmopathy. Study-level information: Upon initial diagnosis and before any treatment, peripheral blood was collected. Broader study findings: In the analysis, a 13 V-J model separated ophthalmopathy from stable hyperthyroidism.

This chain links TRBV29-1 with TRBJ2-6; D uncertain. What was sequenced was blood. This sequence was found in a woman in her forties with Graves' ophthalmopathy. DNA of the CDR3: TGCAGCGTTGCACAGTTATCCGGGGCCAACGTCCTGACTTTC. Its translation is CSVAQLSGANVLTF.